This entry lists 15 T cell receptor beta chains sequenced from one sample in a study of blood T cells in healthy people across ages. Alongside a J-beta primer mix, a sample-barcoded 5' primer served in a second PCR lasting about 7 to 11 cycles. TCRdb re-derived calls from the 5' RACE reads in MiXCR, one entry per CDR3 protein. This sample has about 400,000 distinct CDR3 sequences; 45% to 60% occur once, and the top ten carry 51%. The sample taken for sequencing was blood. These receptors all stem from a man aged 55 to 70 in good health.

The V gene is TRBV6-5, the J gene TRBJ2-5, with D hard to call. The CDR3 sequence is 13 residues long. Trimming took 6 bases from V and 2 from J, leaving 10 bases between them. Per the germline V gene, CDR1 is MNHEY and CDR2 is SVGAGI. The CDR3 is CASRRTVQETQYF. In DNA, the CDR3 is TGTGCCAGCAGACGCACAGTTCAAGAGACCCAGTACTTC.

The rearrangement uses TRBV11-2 and TRBJ2-1; 7 bases fit TRBD1. CDR3 length equals 14 residues. CDR1 and CDR2 from the germline V gene are SGHAT and FQNNGV. V shed 5 bases and J 4 bases; nucleotides not matched to a gene: 5. CDR3 residues: CASSPGQTYNEQFF. The CDR3 DNA sequence: TGTGCCAGCAGCCCGGGACAGACGTACAATGAGCAGTTCTTC.

A few counts support this clonotype. The V and J genes are TRBV6-1 and TRBJ1-2; a possible D gene is TRBD1 (5 bases). CDR1 MNHNS and CDR2 SASEGT come from the germline V gene. This CDR3 region has 14 residues. The ends were cut back, 0 bases at V and 4 bases at J, with 9 bases in the middle. The DNA for the CDR3 is TGTGCCAGCAGTGAAGCCCCAGGGCCCTATGGCTACACCTTC. This encodes CASSEAPGPYGYTF.

The rearrangement uses TRBV9 and TRBJ2-7, with 7 bases aligning to TRBD2. Trimming at V came to 4 bases and at J to 7 bases, leaving 8 bases not matched to a gene. The CDR3 consists of 13 residues. The germline V gene has CDR1 SGDLS and CDR2 YYNGEE. Written as DNA, the CDR3 is TGTGCCAGCAGCCCAGCGTGGGGGGGTGAGCAGTACTTC. It encodes CASSPAWGGEQYF.

The chain couples TRBV29-1 to TRBJ2-1; TRBD2 matches at 7 bases. CDR1 and CDR2 from the germline V gene are SQVTM and ANQGSEA. Trimming took 7 bases from V and 6 from J; bases not matched to a gene: 12. The CDR3 extends over 14 amino acids. This CDR3 is CSAAVGGPGNEQFF. DNA for the CDR3: TGCAGCGCAGCAGTGGGAGGGCCGGGCAATGAGCAGTTCTTC.

The chain couples TRBV4-3 to TRBJ2-7; 14 bases map to TRBD2. This CDR3 contains 16 residues. V gave up 5 bases and J gave up 4 bases; unmatched junction bases: 7. Per germline, CDR1 LGHNA and CDR2 YSLEER. The CDR3 nucleotides read TGCGCCAGCAGCGAGACCGGGACTAGCGGGAGTTACGAGCAGTACTTC. This gives the protein CASSETGTSGSYEQYF.

The chain uses TRBV27 and TRBJ1-2; no clear D gene. CDR3 size: 12 residues. Deletions cut 4 bases from V and 7 bases from J, with 10 bases between. In germline, CDR1 is MNHEY, CDR2 SMNVEV (reference sequence). DNA for the CDR3: TGTGCCAGCAGTTCGAGGAGCGGTGGCTACACCTTC. Residues: CASSSRSGGYTF.

This clonotype was seen just once. The chain joins TRBV10-3 to TRBJ2-7; no definite D call. Deletions cut 2 bases from V and 3 bases from J, with 5 bases between. There are 12 residues in the CDR3. The germline V gene encodes CDR1 ENHRY and CDR2 SYGVKD. The CDR3 region is CAISESHYEQYF. In nucleotides, the CDR3 is TGTGCCATCAGTGAGAGCCACTACGAGCAGTACTTC.

The chain is built from TRBV28 and TRBJ1-5; tentatively, D is TRBD1 (5 bases). The CDR3 length is 14 residues. The V end was cut by 7 bases, the J end by 12 bases, with 22 bases between. In germline, CDR1 is MDHEN, CDR2 SYDVKM. The CDR3 is CASKKTGTAEDQHF. The CDR3 nucleotides are TGTGCCAGCAAGAAAACCGGGACTGCAGAGGACCAGCATTTT.

CDR3 sequence reads: CASSLASTGKGAFF. Written as DNA, the CDR3 is TGTGCCAGCAGCTTAGCCTCGACAGGGAAAGGAGCTTTCTTT. J is TRBJ1-1 and V is TRBV7-8; 7 bases are shared with TRBD1. CDR1 is SGHVS, CDR2 FQNEAQ, per germline. Trimming cost V 0 bases and J 10 bases; bases outside gene matches: 8. The CDR3 has 14 amino acids. Based on the CDR3 plus reference TRBV7-8 and TRBJ1-1, the full variable domain is GAGVSQSPRYKVAKRGQDVALRCDPISGHVSLFWYQQALGQGPEFLTYFQNEAQLDKSGLPSDRFFAERPEGSVSTLKIQRTQQEDSAVYLCASSLASTGKGAFFGQGTRLTVV.

The V gene is TRBV6-2 or TRBV6-3, the J gene TRBJ2-5, with TRBD2 matching over 9 bases. The J call could be wrong; TRBJ2-7 is a better fit for the DNA end. The CDR3 runs 15 residues. Looked up from germline, CDR1 is MNHEY and CDR2 is SVGEGT. The DNA of the CDR3 is TGTGCCAGCAGAAAGAATAGCGGGAGTGCCTACGAGCAGTACTTC. It is translated as CASRKNSGSAYEQYF.

This clonotype was observed once. The chain joins TRBV28 to TRBJ2-1; 9 bases are a match to TRBD1. Germline trimming cut 7 bases from V and 9 bases from J; bases unmatched to any gene: 16. This CDR3 has 16 residues. Germline values: CDR1 MDHEN, CDR2 SYDVKM. The CDR3 loop reads CASTFIAGTGSSEQFF. The CDR3 bases are TGTGCCAGCACCTTCATCGCCGGGACAGGGAGTAGTGAGCAGTTCTTC.

The rearrangement uses TRBV18 and TRBJ2-5; 11 bases match TRBD2. CDR1 is KGHSH, CDR2 LQKENI, per germline. Unmatched junction bases numbered 9, after V lost 0 bases and J lost 3 bases. CDR3 length: 18 residues. The CDR3 protein is CASSPPGRLAGPEETQYF. CDR3 coding DNA: TGTGCCAGCTCACCACCTGGGCGACTAGCGGGGCCGGAAGAGACCCAGTACTTC. Full variable domain (outside the CDR3, taken from reference TRBV18 and TRBJ2-5): NAGVMQNPRHLVRRRGQEARLRCSPMKGHSHVYWYRQLPEEGLKFMVYLQKENIIDESGMPKERFSAEFPKEGPSILRIQQVVRGDSAAYFCASSPPGRLAGPEETQYFGPGTRLLVL.

A note on this clonotype: One end of the junction varies from germline; a read error may be responsible. The gene calls are TRBV29-1 and TRBJ2-7; no reliable D call. Germline CDR1 reads SQVTM; CDR2 reads ANQGSEA. CDR3 size: 12 residues. CDR3 protein: CSVVVSSCEQYF. The CDR3 region has the DNA TGCAGCGTTGTGGTGAGCTCCTGCGAGCAGTACTTC.

The chain uses TRBV6-2 or TRBV6-3 and TRBJ2-5, with TRBD2 as a possible D gene (5 bases). Germline lookup yields CDR1 MNHEY and CDR2 SVGEGT. Trimming removed 0 bases at V and 5 bases at J, with 10 bases between. The CDR3 sequence is 14 residues long. Here the CDR3 reads CASSYSTNRETQYF. The CDR3 region has the DNA TGTGCCAGCAGTTACTCGACTAACCGGGAGACCCAGTACTTC.